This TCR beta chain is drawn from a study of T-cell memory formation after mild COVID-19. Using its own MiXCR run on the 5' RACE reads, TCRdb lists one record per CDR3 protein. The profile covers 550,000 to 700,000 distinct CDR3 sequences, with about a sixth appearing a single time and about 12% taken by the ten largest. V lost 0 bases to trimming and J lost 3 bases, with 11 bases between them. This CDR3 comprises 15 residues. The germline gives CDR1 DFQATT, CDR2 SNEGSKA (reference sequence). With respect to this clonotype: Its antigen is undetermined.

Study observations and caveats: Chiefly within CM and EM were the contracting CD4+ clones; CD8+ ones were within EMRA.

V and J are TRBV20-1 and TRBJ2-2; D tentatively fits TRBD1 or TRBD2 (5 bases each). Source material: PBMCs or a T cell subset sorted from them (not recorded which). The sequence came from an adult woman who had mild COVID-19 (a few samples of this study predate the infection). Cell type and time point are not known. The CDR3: CSARDGGLDTGELFF. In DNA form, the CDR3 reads TGCAGTGCTAGAGATGGGGGTCTGGACACCGGGGAGCTGTTTTTT.